This paragraph covers one TCR beta chain sequence. Individual cDNA molecules received unique molecular identifiers during library preparation. One entry per CDR3 protein results from TCRdb running MiXCR on the 5' RACE reads. The data show more than 45,000 distinct CDR3 sequences, about 13% seen once. The data were obtained in a study of early T cells in non-severe SARS-CoV-2 infection. Study information: Investigators sequenced bulk RNA drawn from unsorted whole blood, and chains remained unpaired.

CDR3 length equals 16 residues. Looked up from germline, CDR1 is DFQATT and CDR2 is SNEGSKA (reference sequence). V lost 3 bases, J lost 2 bases, and 3 bases stayed unmatched. The TCR was taken from an adult who was a healthcare worker with PCR-confirmed SARS-CoV-2 infection or an uninfected control (not recorded which). Sequencing was carried out using whole blood. V is TRBV20-1 and J is TRBJ2-1; 14 bases line up with TRBD2. The CDR3 reads CSARGLAGETYNEQFF. The DNA of the CDR3 is TGCAGTGCTAGGGGACTAGCGGGAGAAACCTACAATGAGCAGTTCTTC.